The rows below give T cell receptor beta chains drawn from one sample of a study of blood T cell repertoires in COVID-19. The protocol was immunoSEQ multiplex PCR, while the TCRdb copy is restricted to in-frame clones and leaves out a portion. This sample carries around 200,000 clones, 80% to 85% of them seen once, and the ten largest clones take 15% to 20%. Material: peripheral blood. These receptors were taken from a woman of 80 years or more with active or convalescent COVID-19. CDR3s include the opening cysteine and the closing phenylalanine or tryptophan. A D gene is named only where the DNA matches it firmly. Clone size appears in some rows only: once, few, many, or a class for an expanded clone.

j_gene: TRBJ2-7; d_gene: NA; abundance: NA; v_gene: TRBV29-1; CDR3aa: CSVVVRSDEQYF; CDR3nt: TGCAGCGTTGTGGTCAGGTCTGACGAGCAGTACTTC
j_gene: TRBJ2-1; d_gene: TRBD2; abundance: NA; v_gene: TRBV7-3; CDR3aa: CASSPGTSGNEQFF; CDR3nt: TGTGCCAGCAGCCCCGGGACTAGCGGCAATGAGCAGTTCTTC
j_gene: TRBJ2-7; d_gene: TRBD2; abundance: NA; v_gene: TRBV3-1/TRBV3-2; CDR3aa: CASSQPGTSYEQYF; CDR3nt: TGTGCCAGCAGCCAGCCCGGGACTAGCTACGAGCAGTACTTC
j_gene: TRBJ2-7; d_gene: TRBD2; abundance: NA; v_gene: TRBV10-1; CDR3aa: CASSESGLVPYEQYF; CDR3nt: TGCGCCAGCAGTGAGTCAGGACTAGTCCCCTACGAGCAGTACTTC
j_gene: TRBJ2-5; d_gene: NA; abundance: NA; v_gene: TRBV5-8; CDR3aa: CASSRERAGVGEGQTQYF; CDR3nt: TGTGCCAGCAGCCGTGAGCGGGCAGGCGTAGGTGAAGGACAGACCCAGTACTTC
j_gene: TRBJ2-7; d_gene: NA; abundance: NA; v_gene: TRBV18; CDR3aa: CASSPEAGSKYEQYF; CDR3nt: TGTGCCAGCTCACCAGAAGCAGGGTCAAAGTACGAGCAGTACTTC
j_gene: TRBJ2-5; d_gene: TRBD2; abundance: NA; v_gene: TRBV4-2; CDR3aa: CASSQVARKREVETQYF; CDR3nt: TGTGCCAGCAGCCAAGTTGCGAGGAAGCGGGAGGTGGAGACCCAGTACTTC
j_gene: TRBJ2-1; d_gene: NA; abundance: once; v_gene: TRBV19; CDR3aa: CASSIGVQVKGNEQFF; CDR3nt: TGTGCCAGTAGTATAGGAGTACAGGTCAAGGGCAATGAGCAGTTCTTC
j_gene: TRBJ1-1; d_gene: TRBD1; abundance: NA; v_gene: TRBV6-5; CDR3aa: CASRRQGAVPTEAFF; CDR3nt: TGTGCCAGCAGACGACAGGGGGCTGTACCCACTGAAGCTTTCTTT
j_gene: TRBJ2-7; d_gene: NA; abundance: NA; v_gene: TRBV30; CDR3aa: CAWSEVGSLHEQYF; CDR3nt: TGTGCCTGGAGTGAGGTCGGGAGTTTGCACGAGCAGTACTTC
j_gene: TRBJ2-1; d_gene: NA; abundance: NA; v_gene: TRBV12-3/TRBV12-4; CDR3aa: CASSSPGVEQFF; CDR3nt: TGTGCCAGCAGTTCTCCAGGGGTGGAGCAGTTCTTC
j_gene: TRBJ2-7; d_gene: TRBD1; abundance: NA; v_gene: TRBV7-2; CDR3aa: CASSLPFLIQGKREEQYF; CDR3nt: TGTGCCAGCAGCTTACCGTTTCTCATACAGGGGAAAAGAGAGGAGCAGTACTTC
j_gene: TRBJ2-7; d_gene: TRBD2; abundance: NA; v_gene: TRBV23-1; CDR3aa: CASSQSGTGGGSYEQYF; CDR3nt: TGCGCCAGCAGTCAATCGGGGACGGGCGGGGGGTCCTACGAGCAGTACTTC
j_gene: TRBJ2-5; d_gene: NA; abundance: NA; v_gene: TRBV6-5; CDR3aa: CASSMNSGETQYF; CDR3nt: TGTGCCAGCAGTATGAACAGCGGGGAGACCCAGTACTTC
j_gene: TRBJ1-1; d_gene: TRBD1; abundance: NA; v_gene: TRBV20-1; CDR3aa: CSAFPGGEAFF; CDR3nt: TGCAGTGCTTTCCCAGGGGGAGAAGCTTTCTTT
j_gene: TRBJ1-1; d_gene: TRBD1; abundance: NA; v_gene: TRBV7-6; CDR3aa: CASSLAGQANTEAFF; CDR3nt: TGTGCCAGCAGCTTAGCCGGACAGGCCAACACTGAAGCTTTCTTT
j_gene: TRBJ2-2; d_gene: TRBD1; abundance: NA; v_gene: TRBV11-1; CDR3aa: CASSLGQGAPGELFF; CDR3nt: TGTGCCAGCAGCTTGGGACAGGGGGCGCCTGGGGAGCTGTTTTTT
j_gene: TRBJ1-1; d_gene: NA; abundance: NA; v_gene: TRBV29-1; CDR3aa: CSVGAYTEAFF; CDR3nt: TGCAGCGTGGGGGCGTACACTGAAGCTTTCTTT
j_gene: TRBJ2-1; d_gene: NA; abundance: few; v_gene: TRBV19; CDR3aa: CASSPLGSGRLYNEQFF; CDR3nt: TGTGCCAGTAGTCCTCTGGGTAGCGGAAGATTGTACAATGAGCAGTTCTTC
j_gene: TRBJ2-7; d_gene: NA; abundance: once; v_gene: TRBV7-2; CDR3aa: CASSSLGGGSSYEQYF; CDR3nt: TGTGCCAGCAGCTCACTCGGGGGCGGGAGCTCCTACGAGCAGTACTTC
j_gene: TRBJ2-1; d_gene: TRBD2; abundance: NA; v_gene: TRBV15; CDR3aa: CATSRESGMKNNEQFF; CDR3nt: TGTGCCACCAGCAGAGAGAGCGGGATGAAGAACAATGAGCAGTTCTTC
j_gene: TRBJ1-2; d_gene: NA; abundance: NA; v_gene: TRBV2; CDR3aa: CASSGGRDYGYTF; CDR3nt: TGTGCCAGCAGTGGGGGGCGCGACTATGGCTACACCTTC
j_gene: TRBJ1-2; d_gene: NA; abundance: once; v_gene: TRBV4-3; CDR3aa: CASSQALATHYGYTF; CDR3nt: TGCGCCAGCAGCCAAGCTCTGGCAACACACTATGGCTACACCTTC
j_gene: TRBJ1-2; d_gene: NA; abundance: NA; v_gene: TRBV18; CDR3aa: CASSPGGGNGYTF; CDR3nt: TGTGCCAGCTCACCGGGCGGAGGGAACGGCTACACCTTC
j_gene: TRBJ1-5; d_gene: NA; abundance: NA; v_gene: TRBV2; CDR3aa: CASSEGHPSNQPQHF; CDR3nt: TGTGCCAGCAGTGAGGGACATCCTAGCAATCAGCCCCAGCATTTT
j_gene: TRBJ2-1; d_gene: NA; abundance: NA; v_gene: TRBV24-1; CDR3aa: CATSRVLGGEQFF; CDR3nt: TGTGCCACCAGTCGGGTCTTAGGGGGAGAGCAGTTCTTC
j_gene: TRBJ2-7; d_gene: TRBD1; abundance: once; v_gene: TRBV14; CDR3aa: CASSHPWGQGVFEQYF; CDR3nt: TGTGCCAGCAGCCACCCCTGGGGACAGGGGGTTTTCGAGCAGTACTTC
j_gene: TRBJ2-7; d_gene: NA; abundance: NA; v_gene: TRBV7-9; CDR3aa: CASSSNLALYEQYF; CDR3nt: TGTGCCAGCAGCTCTAACCTAGCGTTATACGAGCAGTACTTC
j_gene: TRBJ1-2; d_gene: NA; abundance: NA; v_gene: TRBV6-2/TRBV6-3; CDR3aa: CASSYDRSGYTF; CDR3nt: TGTGCCAGCAGTTACGACAGAAGTGGCTACACCTTC
j_gene: TRBJ1-1; d_gene: NA; abundance: once; v_gene: TRBV5-4; CDR3aa: CASSLGRTMNTEAFF; CDR3nt: TGTGCCAGCAGCTTGGGTAGGACAATGAACACTGAAGCTTTCTTT
j_gene: TRBJ1-1; d_gene: TRBD1; abundance: NA; v_gene: TRBV7-8; CDR3aa: CASSLRQGMVTEAFF; CDR3nt: TGTGCCAGCAGCTTAAGACAGGGTATGGTCACTGAAGCTTTCTTT
j_gene: TRBJ1-5; d_gene: NA; abundance: NA; v_gene: TRBV7-2; CDR3aa: CASSTTVNSNQPQHF; CDR3nt: TGTGCCAGCAGCACCACAGTGAATAGCAATCAGCCCCAGCATTTT
j_gene: TRBJ2-7; d_gene: NA; abundance: NA; v_gene: TRBV7-2; CDR3aa: CASSLEGRRSPLYEQYF; CDR3nt: TGTGCCAGCAGCTTAGAAGGTCGGCGGAGTCCCCTTTACGAGCAGTACTTC
j_gene: TRBJ1-2; d_gene: NA; abundance: NA; v_gene: TRBV7-9; CDR3aa: CASSSPPGDKYYGYTF; CDR3nt: TGTGCCAGCAGCTCCCCCCCAGGGGACAAATACTATGGCTACACCTTC
j_gene: TRBJ1-1; d_gene: NA; abundance: NA; v_gene: TRBV5-1; CDR3aa: CASSLAGINGGVGTEAFF; CDR3nt: TGCGCCAGCAGCTTGGCCGGGATTAATGGAGGGGTGGGCACTGAAGCTTTCTTT
j_gene: TRBJ2-1; d_gene: TRBD2; abundance: once; v_gene: TRBV2; CDR3aa: CASSGTWTSGNEQFF; CDR3nt: TGTGCCAGCAGTGGAACGTGGACTAGCGGCAATGAGCAGTTCTTC
j_gene: TRBJ1-1; d_gene: NA; abundance: NA; v_gene: TRBV15; CDR3aa: CATSRQGRDGDTEAFF; CDR3nt: TGTGCCACCAGCAGGCAGGGCAGGGATGGGGACACTGAAGCTTTCTTT
j_gene: TRBJ2-7; d_gene: TRBD1; abundance: NA; v_gene: TRBV29-1; CDR3aa: CSVLGQASSYEQYF; CDR3nt: TGCAGCGTTCTGGGACAGGCCTCTTCCTACGAGCAGTACTTC